One sample yielded the 19 T cell receptor beta chains listed below, sequenced in a study of memory CD4+ T cells and cytomegalovirus serostatus (dated by TCRdb to between 2018 and 2021). The method behind the library was the immunoSEQ multiplex PCR assay. TCRdb re-hosts the immuneACCESS table, in-frame sequences only. Its copies lack some clones; in the studies checked, an unresolved V gene accounts for under half of them, and the cause for the rest is not known. The sample profile shows some 44,000 clones; under 80% of them were found once. The ten largest account for 0.55% to 0.7% of the sample. A FACSAria II was used to sort memory CD4+ T cells, defined as single viable CD3+CD4+CD8-CD45RO+ cells. The sample consisted of memory CD4+ T cells from blood. The receptors here all came from an adult in good health and CMV-seronegative.

The chain carries TRBV7-6 and TRBJ2-2; D is ambiguous. V gave up 1 base and J gave up 4 bases, with 10 bases separating them. CDR1 and CDR2 (germline): SGHVS, FNYEAQ. The CDR3 has 15 residues. The CDR3 DNA sequence: TGTGCCAGCAGCTTAGGGACGACGGGCACCGGGGAGCTGTTTTTT. This encodes CASSLGTTGTGELFF.

This sequence joins TRBV21-1 and TRBJ2-1; TRBD1 is taken as the D call from the table, unchecked against the DNA. TRBV21-1 corresponds to a pseudogene. This CDR3 is built from 15 residues. The CDR3 nucleotides read TGTGCCAGCAAGCCCGGGACAGGGGACCACAATGAGCAGTTCTTC. Translating it yields CASKPGTGDHNEQFF.

This rearrangement joins TRBV19 to TRBJ1-3, with unresolved D. Trimming removed 4 bases from V and 0 bases from J, with 7 bases in between. Germline V CDR1 and CDR2: LNHDA, SQIVND (reference sequence). The length of the CDR3 is 14 residues. Here the CDR3 DNA reads TGTGCCAGTAGTACCCAGAGCTCTGGAAACACCATATATTTT. Translating it yields CASSTQSSGNTIYF.

This rearrangement joins TRBV6-8 to TRBJ2-2, with D possibly TRBD2 on 7 matching bases. Trimming pared 5 bases from V and 7 bases from J, leaving 11 bases between. The CDR3 runs to 13 residues. Germline V gene data show CDR1 as MNHGY and CDR2 as SAAAGT. DNA for the CDR3: TGTGCCAGCAGTGGGGGGGCCGGCGGGGAGCTGTTTTTT. Encoded protein: CASSGGAGGELFF.

The gene calls are TRBV11-2 and TRBJ2-3, with 10 bases identical to TRBD2. V was pared by 2 bases and J by 4 bases, with 6 bases of the junction left unmatched. Germline assignment: CDR1 SGHAT and CDR2 FQNNGV. CDR3 size: 16 residues. The CDR3 DNA follows: TGTGCCAGCAGCTTATTAAGAGCGGGGGGGCCAGATACGCAGTATTTT. This gives the protein CASSLLRAGGPDTQYF.

This sequence joins TRBV4-3 and TRBJ1-1; D remains ambiguous. Trimming stripped 0 bases from V and 1 base from J, with 12 bases between. Germline lookup yields CDR1 LGHNA and CDR2 YSLEER. This CDR3 contains 16 residues. CDR3 loop: CASSQDRASRNTEAFF. CDR3 bases: TGCGCCAGCAGCCAAGATCGCGCATCAAGGAACACTGAAGCTTTCTTT.

The rearrangement joins TRBV5-1 to TRBJ2-3; no definite D call. CDR1 is SGHRS and CDR2 is YFSETQ in the germline V gene. V lost 7 bases to trimming and J lost 1 base, with 13 bases between them. The CDR3 has 14 residues. The CDR3 region has the DNA TGCGCCAGCCGAGAGGAGAGTGGCACAGATACGCAGTATTTT. This encodes CASREESGTDTQYF.

Only one count was recorded for this clone. This chain connects TRBV2 to TRBJ1-4; D call uncertain. Per the germline V gene, CDR1 is SNHLY and CDR2 is FYNNEI. Trimming removed 1 base at V and 0 bases at J, with 6 bases between. This CDR3 contains 15 residues. The CDR3 region has the DNA TGTGCCAGCAGTGAAGTTACTGCAACTAATGAAAAACTGTTTTTT. This gives the protein CASSEVTATNEKLFF. The complete variable domain, with remaining parts taken from reference TRBV2 and TRBJ1-4, reads EPEVTQTPSHQVTQMGQEVILRCVPISNHLYFYWYRQILGQKVEFLVSFYNNEISEKSEIFDDQFSVERPDGSNFTLKIRSTKLEDSAMYFCASSEVTATNEKLFFGSGTQLSVL.

This chain uses TRBV2 with TRBJ2-7, with TRBD1 as a possible D gene (6 bases). From germline, CDR1 is SNHLY and CDR2 FYNNEI. CDR3 length: 14 residues. Trimming pared 6 bases from V and 1 base from J, leaving 13 bases between. This CDR3 reads CASRTGTQSYEQYF. DNA of the CDR3: TGTGCCAGCAGAACCGGGACACAGTCCTACGAGCAGTACTTC.

The rearrangement joins TRBV7-9 to TRBJ2-1; D is possibly TRBD1 (5 bases). V gave up 4 bases and J gave up 1 base, with 11 bases separating them. The CDR3 runs 15 residues. In germline, CDR1 is SEHNR, CDR2 FQNEAQ (reference sequence). The CDR3 region has the DNA TGTGCCAGCAGCTCTACAGGTTTTTCCTACAATGAGCAGTTCTTC. Its protein is CASSSTGFSYNEQFF.

The chain carries TRBV19 and TRBJ2-1, with D unclear. Germline V gives CDR1 LNHDA, CDR2 SQIVND (reference sequence). This CDR3 has 13 residues. The V end lost 6 bases, the J end lost 6 bases, and 12 bases lay between the germline ends. The DNA of the CDR3 is TGTGCCAGTAGCCCCGACGGATTCAATGAGCAGTTCTTC. It encodes CASSPDGFNEQFF.

This chain connects TRBV5-4 to TRBJ2-3, with 10 bases aligning to TRBD2. V trimming: 5 bases; J trimming: 5 bases; junction bases outside the gene matches: 5. Per germline, CDR1 SGHNT and CDR2 YYREEE (reference sequence). This CDR3 spans 14 amino acids. The CDR3 DNA reads as TGTGCCAGCAGGACTCTAGCGGGGGAAGATACGCAGTATTTT. This translates into CASRTLAGEDTQYF.

The rearrangement links TRBV9 to TRBJ2-4, with TRBD1 matching 9 bases. The germline V gene has CDR1 SGDLS and CDR2 YYNGEE. J gave up 8 bases and V 4 bases, and 10 bases lay outside the gene matches. The CDR3 has 15 amino acids. The CDR3 DNA reads TGTGCCAGCAGCCCCAGAGGGACAGGGTTGGACATTCAGTACTTC. Amino acid sequence: CASSPRGTGLDIQYF.

The rearrangement uses TRBV29-1 and TRBJ2-3, with 10 bases fitting TRBD1. CDR3 size: 10 residues. In germline, CDR1 is SQVTM, CDR2 ANQGSEA. With 7 bases clipped from V and 10 bases from J, the junction kept 2 bases outside the gene matches. CDR3 nucleotide sequence: TGCAGCGGGGGGACAGGGGCGCAGTATTTT. Protein product: CSGGTGAQYF.

The CDR3 DNA follows: TGTGCCAGCAGCTCGACAGAGCCAGATACGCAGTATTTT. It encodes CASSSTEPDTQYF. This chain uses TRBV11-1 with TRBJ2-3; D possibly corresponds to TRBD1 (5 bases). V was cut by 4 bases and J by 4 bases, with 9 bases left in between. From germline, CDR1 is SGHAT and CDR2 FQDESV (reference sequence). The CDR3 spans 13 residues.

The chain combines TRBV7-2 with TRBJ2-7; perhaps TRBD2 as D (6 bases). V lost 0 bases, J lost 3 bases, and 12 bases lay in between. Germline V gene lookup returns CDR1 SGHTA and CDR2 FQGNSA. The CDR3 extends over 15 amino acids. The chain's CDR3 is CASSLAPWGDYEQYF. CDR3 sequence (DNA): TGTGCCAGCAGCTTAGCCCCGTGGGGGGACTACGAGCAGTACTTC.

The V call is TRBV15, the J call TRBJ1-2, with unresolved D. CDR1 LNHNV and CDR2 YYDKDF come from the germline V gene (reference sequence). The length of the CDR3 is 16 residues. With 0 bases removed from V and 2 bases from J, the gap between germline ends came to 13 bases. The CDR3 here is CATSRDLVDLNYGYTF. The CDR3 DNA follows: TGTGCCACCAGCAGAGATCTTGTGGATCTAAACTATGGCTACACCTTC.

This chain connects TRBV27 to TRBJ2-3; no definite D call. There are 14 residues in the CDR3. Germline lookup yields CDR1 MNHEY and CDR2 SMNVEV (reference sequence). Trimming took off 0 bases at V and 2 bases at J, with 6 bases between the two ends. CDR3 amino acids: CASSLSRYTDTQYF. The CDR3 coding sequence is TGTGCCAGCAGTTTATCCCGCTACACAGATACGCAGTATTTT.

The chain recombines TRBV4-2 with TRBJ1-4; no reliable D call. Trimming left V 0 bases short and J 1 base short, with 12 bases between. This CDR3 is 17 amino acids long. Germline V gives CDR1 LGHNA, CDR2 YNFKEQ. CDR3 DNA: TGTGCCAGCAGCCAAGACAATCACGAGGGAACTAATGAAAAACTGTTTTTT. Amino acid sequence: CASSQDNHEGTNEKLFF.